These 24 T cell receptor beta chains share one sample of origin, sequenced in a study of T cells in Graves' hyperthyroidism and ophthalmopathy. Authors of the study amplified TCR beta CDR3 regions from RNA transcripts. Using the HTBI primer set, a first-round RT-PCR was run on the TCR CDR3. Each CDR3 protein gets one entry after TCRdb re-called the multiplex PCR reads with MiXCR. Of 500,000 or so distinct CDR3 sequences listed, about 15% are singletons. Source material: blood. These receptors all stem from a woman aged 18-30 years with Graves' ophthalmopathy.

This clonotype has a handful of counts. The chain links TRBV28 to TRBJ2-3; no definite D call. The CDR3 is made up of 13 amino acids. V gave up 6 bases and J gave up 3 bases, with 10 bases separating them. Looked up from germline, CDR1 is MDHEN and CDR2 is SYDVKM. CDR3 amino acids: CASRRPDTDTQYF. The CDR3 nucleotides read TGTGCCAGCAGGCGCCCGGATACAGATACGCAGTATTTT.

This clonotype showed up many times. This chain connects TRBV11-1 to TRBJ2-5; no clear D. CDR1 SGHAT and CDR2 FQDESV come from the germline V gene (reference sequence). The CDR3 is 14 amino acids. V was shortened by 5 bases and J by 1 base, with 11 bases between the two germline ends. The CDR3 sequence is CASSERTLQETQYF. CDR3 in DNA: TGTGCCAGCAGCGAACGGACGCTCCAAGAGACCCAGTACTTC.

The chain joins TRBV20-1 to TRBJ1-2; D remains unclear. Trimming removed 2 bases from V and 8 bases from J, with 12 bases in between. The CDR3 consists of 12 residues. The germline V gene has CDR1 DFQATT and CDR2 SNEGSKA (reference sequence). The CDR3 spells CSARQVVEGYTF. The CDR3 DNA sequence: TGCAGTGCTAGACAGGTCGTGGAGGGCTACACCTTC.

CDR3 loop: CASNKSRAPNSPLHF. In nucleotides, the CDR3 is TGTGCCAGCAACAAATCCCGGGCCCCGAATTCACCCCTCCACTTT. The rearrangement links TRBV7-2 to TRBJ1-6; D remains ambiguous. The CDR3 runs 15 residues. The germline V gene encodes CDR1 SGHTA and CDR2 FQGNSA. The V end lost 7 bases, the J end lost 7 bases, and 17 bases lay between the germline ends. Variable domain in full (rest from reference TRBV7-2 and TRBJ1-6): GAGVSQSPSNKVTEKGKDVELRCDPISGHTALYWYRQSLGQGLEFLIYFQGNSAPDKSGLPSDRFSAERTGGSVSTLTIQRTQQEDSAVYLCASNKSRAPNSPLHFGNGTRLTVT.

This chain joins TRBV11-3 and TRBJ2-3, with D perhaps assigned TRBD1 or TRBD2 (5 bases each). This CDR3 spans 14 amino acids. Trimming removed 3 bases from V and 3 bases from J, with 10 bases in between. Germline assignment: CDR1 SGHNT and CDR2 YENEEA. This CDR3 is CASSFGRETDTQYF. The CDR3 region has the DNA TGTGCCAGCAGCTTTGGCAGGGAGACAGATACGCAGTATTTT.

This clonotype was seen ten or more times. The genes are TRBV20-1 and TRBJ2-3; TRBD1 is a possible D gene (5 bases). This CDR3 has 15 residues. Trimming left V 5 bases short and J 4 bases short, with 19 bases between. The V gene's germline CDR1 is DFQATT and CDR2 SNEGSKA (reference sequence). The CDR3 nucleotides read TGCAGTGCTGGACCCGGTTCAGGGTCCGCAGATACGCAGTATTTT. Translated: CSAGPGSGSADTQYF.

This chain uses TRBV12-3 or TRBV12-4 with TRBJ2-2, with D perhaps TRBD1 (5 bases). Trimming took 10 bases from V and 4 from J, leaving 16 bases between them. The CDR3 loop spans 14 amino acids. The chain's CDR3 is CATSLTDGTGELFF. CDR3 nucleotide sequence: TGTGCCACCAGCCTGACAGACGGCACCGGGGAGCTGTTTTTT.

This clonotype was picked up a small number of times. This chain links TRBV9 with TRBJ2-3; D possibly uses TRBD1 or TRBD2 (6 bases each). The germline V gene encodes CDR1 SGDLS and CDR2 YYNGEE. The CDR3 contains 15 residues. V was cut by 0 bases and J by 4 bases, with 12 bases left in between. The CDR3 loop is CASSVGGRGADTQYF. In DNA form, the CDR3 reads TGTGCCAGCAGCGTAGGAGGAAGGGGGGCAGATACGCAGTATTTT.

There are a few counts of this clonotype. The gene calls are TRBV4-2 and TRBJ2-7; TRBD2 aligns across 11 bases. V lost 6 bases and J lost 3; bases outside the gene matches: 4. CDR1 is LGHNA, CDR2 YNFKEQ, per germline. The length of the CDR3 is 14 residues. This CDR3 reads CASRGTSGSYEQYF. In DNA form, the CDR3 reads TGTGCCAGCAGGGGGACTAGCGGAAGCTACGAGCAGTACTTC.

This clonotype was counted many times. This sequence joins TRBV24-1 and TRBJ2-1; tentatively, D is TRBD1 (5 bases). V lost 1 base and J 6 bases, leaving 15 bases between the germline ends. The length of the CDR3 is 16 residues. Germline assignment: CDR1 KGHDR and CDR2 SFDVKD. Written as DNA, the CDR3 is TGTGCCACCAGTGATTTAGGACACCCAAAGGGCAATGAGCAGTTCTTC. This translates into CATSDLGHPKGNEQFF.

Regarding this clonotype: A much larger clone is a single base away; this may be a read error. This chain's CDR3 is CTSSSRAFSYEQYF. CDR3 DNA: TGTACCAGCAGTTCAAGGGCCTTTAGTTACGAGCAGTACTTC. This sequence joins TRBV27 and TRBJ2-7; D is ambiguous. This CDR3 is built from 14 residues. The germline CDR1 and CDR2 sequences are MNHEY and SMNVEV (reference sequence).

Many counts were recorded for this clonotype. The chain has TRBV28 and TRBJ2-3, with a tentative D call TRBD2 (6 bases). CDR3 length equals 15 residues. Looked up from germline, CDR1 is MDHEN and CDR2 is SYDVKM. The V and J ends lost 8 bases and 1 base respectively, with 16 bases between them. Here the CDR3 reads CASQTASGGTDTQYF. The CDR3 region has the DNA TGTGCCAGCCAGACGGCCTCGGGGGGCACAGATACGCAGTATTTT.

The chain combines TRBV11-2 with TRBJ2-1; 10 positions agree with TRBD2. The germline CDR1 and CDR2 sequences are SGHAT and FQNNGV. There are 16 residues in the CDR3. The V and J ends lost 5 bases and 2 bases, in that order; junction bases with no gene match: 6. The CDR3: CASSTRTSGTYNEQFF. CDR3 sequence (DNA): TGTGCCAGCAGCACCCGGACTAGCGGAACCTACAATGAGCAGTTCTTC.

This clonotype has at least ten counts. The chain employs TRBV2 and TRBJ1-5, with 9 bases lining up with TRBD1. Germline loops: CDR1 SNHLY, CDR2 FYNNEI. The V and J ends lost 5 bases and 5 bases, in that order; junction bases with no gene match: 7. This CDR3 has 15 amino acids. The CDR3 nucleotides read TGTGCCAGCAGTCTAAGGGACAGGGCGGATCAGCCCCAGCATTTT. Residues: CASSLRDRADQPQHF.

This clonotype showed up many times. This chain links TRBV20-1 with TRBJ1-1; D is unclear. The CDR3 runs to 10 residues. Per the germline V gene, CDR1 is DFQATT and CDR2 is SNEGSKA (reference sequence). Trimming removed 1 base from V and 10 bases from J, with 7 bases in between. The CDR3 sequence is CSARAAGAFF. CDR3 nucleotides: TGCAGTGCTAGAGCAGCGGGAGCTTTCTTT.

The CDR3 here is CSAMVAGSYNSPLHF. The CDR3 coding sequence is TGCAGTGCCATGGTTGCAGGTTCTTATAATTCACCCCTCCACTTT. The genes are TRBV20-1 and TRBJ1-6, with unresolved D. CDR3 size: 15 residues. Germline V gives CDR1 DFQATT, CDR2 SNEGSKA (reference sequence). The V end lost 6 bases, the J end lost 4 bases, and 16 bases lay between the germline ends.

As regards this clonotype: This clone may be a read error of a much larger clone one base away. The chain links TRBV7-6 to TRBJ1-5, with D uncertain. CDR1 and CDR2 from the germline V gene are SGHVS and FNYEAQ. V lost 1 base, J lost 3 bases, and 7 bases lay in between. The CDR3 is 14 amino acids. The CDR3 reads CASSLGSANQPQHF. DNA for the CDR3: TGTGCCAGCAGCTTAGGCAGCGCCAATCAGCCCCAGCATTTT.

This clonotype occurred many times. V and J are TRBV6-1 and TRBJ1-2, with D unclear. The CDR3 is made up of 13 amino acids. Germline CDR1 is MNHNS and CDR2 is SASEGT. Trimming pared 6 bases from V and 7 bases from J, leaving 15 bases between. The chain's CDR3 is CASSRRSTGGYTF. The CDR3 bases are TGTGCCAGCAGCCGCCGAAGCACCGGTGGCTACACCTTC.

There are many counts of this clonotype. This sequence joins TRBV10-3 and TRBJ2-3; D tentatively reads TRBD1 or TRBD2 (5 bases each). Trimming took off 8 bases at V and 3 bases at J, with 21 bases between the two ends. Looked up from germline, CDR1 is ENHRY and CDR2 is SYGVKD. The CDR3 totals 16 residues. DNA for the CDR3: TGTGCCATCGCGGATGTAGTGGGGACGGGGACAGATACGCAGTATTTT. Its translation is CAIADVVGTGTDTQYF.

This clonotype has ten or more counts. The chain carries TRBV13 and TRBJ2-3, with D maybe TRBD2 (5 bases). Germline loops: CDR1 PRHDT, CDR2 FYEKMQ (reference sequence). This CDR3 has 15 amino acids. The V gene lost 1 base and the J gene lost 5 bases, with 13 bases spanning the gap. CDR3 sequence: CASSLVSSREDTQYF. The CDR3 nucleotides are TGTGCCAGCAGCTTAGTGTCTAGCCGTGAAGATACGCAGTATTTT.

The CDR3 spells CASSLLWNTDTQYF. In DNA form, the CDR3 reads TGTGCCAGCAGCCTACTGTGGAACACAGATACGCAGTATTTT. The chain employs TRBV11-1 and TRBJ2-3; no firm D call. Germline loops: CDR1 SGHAT, CDR2 FQDESV (reference sequence). The V gene lost 5 bases and the J gene lost 2 bases, with 11 bases spanning the gap. There are 14 residues in the CDR3.

The chain couples TRBV10-3 to TRBJ1-1; tentatively, D is TRBD1 (5 bases). The CDR3 length is 13 residues. In germline, CDR1 is ENHRY, CDR2 SYGVKD. V gave up 9 bases and J gave up 0 bases, with 11 bases separating them. The CDR3 nucleotides read TGTGCCATACTGACGGACATGAACACTGAAGCTTTCTTT. This translates into CAILTDMNTEAFF.

Details on this clonotype: This may arise from a read error, as a much more abundant clone is one base away. It is likely a read error, because the conserved phenylalanine at the end of the CDR3 is missing. The V gene is TRBV6-1, the J gene TRBJ1-1; 8 bases match TRBD1. The germline CDR1 and CDR2 sequences are MNHNS and SASEGT. The CDR3 totals 15 residues. The trim removed 5 bases at V and 0 bases at J, leaving 5 bases unmatched. CDR3 bases: TGTGCCAGCAGTAGGGACAGGAGGATGAACACTGAAGCTTTCGTT. Its protein is CASSRDRRMNTEAFV.

This clonotype was seen repeatedly, ten times or more. The genes are TRBV12-3 or TRBV12-4 and TRBJ1-3; no definite D call. This CDR3 comprises 14 residues. Trimming removed 6 bases at V and 1 base at J, with 10 bases between. The CDR3 sequence is CASRPRTSGNTIYF. Written as DNA, the CDR3 is TGTGCCAGCAGACCGCGGACTTCTGGAAACACCATATATTTT.